This T cell receptor (beta chain) was captured in a study of T-cell reconstitution after alpha-beta-depleted transplantation in children. Unique molecular identifiers were used to barcode this TCRbeta library. TCRdb passed the PCR reads through MiXCR, listing each CDR3 protein once. The sample holds 600,000 to 800,000 distinct CDR3 sequences, over 10% seen once. About this clonotype itself: The antigen is unknown.

Study-level points and caveats: T-cell counts and diversity at one year following transplant were attributed mainly to newly produced T cells. By about two months after transplant, alpha-beta T cells reportedly arose from several hundred graft clones that had expanded. For some patients, TCRbeta diversity was high at day 60 because of recipient T cells and thymic progenitors that survived.

Germline CDR1 is DFQATT and CDR2 is SNEGSKA (reference sequence). CDR3 length: 15 amino acids. V was clipped by 5 bases and J by 2 bases, with 16 bases between them. The TCR sequence derives from a girl aged 2 to 10 with congenital amegakaryocytic thrombocytopenia, due to receive a stem cell transplant. This chain uses TRBV20-1 with TRBJ2-1; D gene unclear. Material: PBMCs, obtained before TCRalphabeta/CD19-depleted stem cell transplant. CDR3 DNA sequence: TGCAGTGCTCGGCCCGCGAACGGGCCCTACAATGAGCAGTTCTTC. This sequence encodes CSARPANGPYNEQFF.